These T cell receptor beta chains were read from a single sample in a study of T cells in tuberculosis. Some clones are missing from TCRdb's copy, which holds only in-frame ones; the method was immunoSEQ multiplex PCR. The table shows tens of thousands of clones, with roughly 93% occurring only once. Sequencing used CD1b-GMM tetramer-negative cells sorted from PBMCs. All receptors come from an adult woman with latent tuberculosis. CDR3s include the opening cysteine and the closing phenylalanine or tryptophan. Fields, in order: CDR3 protein, CDR3 DNA, clone size, V gene, J gene, D gene. The D gene is left open where the match is weak. Clone size, where shown, is once, few, many, or a class for clones that have expanded.

CASRSGASSYEQYF	TGTGCCAGCAGAAGCGGGGCTTCCTCCTACGAGCAGTACTTC	-	TRBV7-9	TRBJ2-7	TRBD2
CASSADTAAGELFF	TGTGCCAGCAGCGCGGACACCGCGGCCGGGGAGCTGTTTTTT	-	TRBV7-9	TRBJ2-2	-
CASSPSRGGRQGVSGYNEQFF	TGTGCCAGCTCACCGTCCAGGGGAGGTCGACAGGGGGTCTCCGGATACAATGAGCAGTTCTTC	-	TRBV18	TRBJ2-1	TRBD1
CASSSYRGRDGNTIYF	TGCGCCAGCAGCTCGTACCGTGGGAGGGATGGAAACACCATATATTTT	-	TRBV4-1	TRBJ1-3	-
CATSTKAGVSYNEQFF	TGTGCCACATCAACGAAGGCGGGGGTTTCCTACAATGAGCAGTTCTTC	-	TRBV19	TRBJ2-1	TRBD2
CASRLRGDTGELFF	TGCGCCAGCCGCCTGCGGGGGGACACCGGGGAGCTGTTTTTT	-	TRBV23-1	TRBJ2-2	TRBD2
CASSRQGGRTGELFF	TGTGCCAGCAGTCGACAGGGGGGAAGGACCGGGGAGCTGTTTTTT	-	TRBV7-2	TRBJ2-2	TRBD1
CSGLANDRGYGYTF	TGCAGCGGGCTAGCGAACGACAGGGGCTATGGCTACACCTTC	-	TRBV29-1	TRBJ1-2	TRBD1
CAIGGSTDTQYF	TGTGCCATCGGGGGGAGCACAGATACGCAGTATTTT	-	TRBV10-3	TRBJ2-3	-
CAISESRTVLGGYTF	TGTGCCATCAGTGAGTCGCGGACAGTCTTAGGTGGCTACACCTTC	-	TRBV10-3	TRBJ1-2	-
CASSFVTGSNYGYTF	TGTGCCAGCAGCTTTGTGACAGGGTCTAACTATGGCTACACCTTC	once	TRBV5-6	TRBJ1-2	TRBD1
CASSLGQGAFSGNTIYF	TGTGCCAGCAGCCTGGGACAGGGGGCCTTCTCTGGAAACACCATATATTTT	few	TRBV7-6	TRBJ1-3	TRBD1
CASSLEAPGPYNEQFF	TGTGCTAGCAGCTTAGAGGCTCCAGGGCCCTACAATGAGCAGTTCTTC	-	TRBV7-7	TRBJ2-1	-
CASSVDPPGSGANVLTF	TGTGCCAGCAGTGTTGACCCACCGGGCTCTGGGGCCAACGTCCTGACTTTC	-	TRBV6-1	TRBJ2-6	-
CASSPRGQGNSPLHF	TGTGCCAGCTCACCCCGGGGACAGGGGAATTCACCCCTCCACTTT	once	TRBV18	TRBJ1-6	TRBD1
CASSLWTGALGSPLHF	TGTGCCAGCAGTCTCTGGACAGGGGCGTTAGGTTCACCCCTCCACTTT	-	TRBV5-4	TRBJ1-6	TRBD1
CASSPPDRGFGGYTF	TGTGCCAGCTCACCACCGGACAGGGGGTTCGGTGGCTACACCTTC	-	TRBV18	TRBJ1-2	TRBD1
CASRIAGGPGDTQYF	TGTGCCAGCAGAATCGCGGGGGGGCCAGGAGATACGCAGTATTTT	-	TRBV6-6	TRBJ2-3	TRBD2
CASQGAYTGELFF	TGTGCCAGCCAGGGGGCGTACACCGGGGAGCTGTTTTTT	-	TRBV6-1	TRBJ2-2	TRBD1
CASSEGQSSTDTQYF	TGTGCCAGCAGTGAGGGACAGTCTAGCACAGATACGCAGTATTTT	-	TRBV6-1	TRBJ2-3	TRBD1
CASSSRSAVSRQSGNTIYF	TGTGCCAGCAGCTCCAGGTCGGCAGTTAGTCGGCAATCTGGAAACACCATATATTTT	-	TRBV13	TRBJ1-3	-
CASRPLTTDTQYF	TGTGCCAGCAGACCCCTCACTACAGATACGCAGTATTTT	-	TRBV6-5	TRBJ2-3	-
CASKRQGTYEQYF	TGTGCCAGTAAAAGACAGGGGACCTACGAGCAGTACTTC	-	TRBV6-6	TRBJ2-7	TRBD1
CASSEGTSGANVLTF	TGCGCCAGCAGCGAGGGAACTTCTGGGGCCAACGTCCTGACTTTC	-	TRBV5-1	TRBJ2-6	-
CASSLARNEQFF	TGCGCCAGCAGCTTGGCTCGCAATGAGCAGTTCTTC	-	TRBV5-1	TRBJ2-1	-
CASAGEGHQPQHF	TGTGCCAGTGCGGGGGAGGGCCATCAGCCCCAGCATTTT	-	TRBV7-9	TRBJ1-5	-
CASSYSGRRNTEAFF	TGTGCCAGCAGTTACTCTGGCAGGCGGAACACTGAAGCTTTCTTT	-	TRBV6-5	TRBJ1-1	-
CASSIDRWGQNYGYTF	TGTGCCAGTAGTATAGATCGTTGGGGACAGAACTATGGCTACACCTTC	-	TRBV19	TRBJ1-2	TRBD1
CASSPSLTGLMNTEAFF	TGTGCCAGTAGTCCTTCCCTGACAGGGCTCATGAACACTGAAGCTTTCTTT	-	TRBV19	TRBJ1-1	TRBD1